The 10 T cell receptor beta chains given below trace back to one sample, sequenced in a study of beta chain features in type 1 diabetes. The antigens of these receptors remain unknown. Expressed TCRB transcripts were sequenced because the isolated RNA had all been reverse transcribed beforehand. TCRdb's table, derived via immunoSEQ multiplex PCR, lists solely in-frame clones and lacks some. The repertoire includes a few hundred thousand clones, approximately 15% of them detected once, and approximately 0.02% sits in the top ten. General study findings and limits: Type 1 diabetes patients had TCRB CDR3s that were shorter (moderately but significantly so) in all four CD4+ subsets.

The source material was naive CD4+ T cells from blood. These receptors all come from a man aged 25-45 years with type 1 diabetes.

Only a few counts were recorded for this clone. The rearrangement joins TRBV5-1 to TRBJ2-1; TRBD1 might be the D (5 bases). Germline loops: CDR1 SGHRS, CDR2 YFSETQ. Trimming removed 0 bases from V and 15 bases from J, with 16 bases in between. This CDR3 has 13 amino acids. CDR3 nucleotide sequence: TGCGCCAGCAGCTTGGGACAGTCCAATGTGGGGTTCTTC. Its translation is CASSLGQSNVGFF.

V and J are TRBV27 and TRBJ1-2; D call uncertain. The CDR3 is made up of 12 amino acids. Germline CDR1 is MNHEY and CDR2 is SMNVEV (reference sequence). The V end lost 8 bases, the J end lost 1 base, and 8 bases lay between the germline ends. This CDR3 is CASQGLNYGYTF. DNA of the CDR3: TGTGCCAGCCAAGGACTTAACTATGGCTACACCTTC.

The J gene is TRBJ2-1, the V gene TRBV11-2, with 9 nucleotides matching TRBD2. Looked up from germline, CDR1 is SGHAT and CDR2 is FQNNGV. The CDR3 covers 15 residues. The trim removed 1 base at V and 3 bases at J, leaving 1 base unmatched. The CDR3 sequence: CASSLAAGGYNEQFF. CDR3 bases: TGTGCCAGCAGCTTAGCAGCGGGGGGCTACAATGAGCAGTTCTTC.

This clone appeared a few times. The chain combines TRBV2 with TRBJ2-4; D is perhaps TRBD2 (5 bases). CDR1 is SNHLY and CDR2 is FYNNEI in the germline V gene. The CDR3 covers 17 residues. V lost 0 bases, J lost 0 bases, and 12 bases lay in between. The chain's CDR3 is CASSEARVGKAKNIQYF. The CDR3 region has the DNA TGTGCCAGCAGTGAAGCGCGGGTCGGAAAAGCCAAAAACATTCAGTACTTC. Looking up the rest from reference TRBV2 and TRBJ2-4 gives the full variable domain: EPEVTQTPSHQVTQMGQEVILRCVPISNHLYFYWYRQILGQKVEFLVSFYNNEISEKSEIFDDQFSVERPDGSNFTLKIRSTKLEDSAMYFCASSEARVGKAKNIQYFGAGTRLSVL.

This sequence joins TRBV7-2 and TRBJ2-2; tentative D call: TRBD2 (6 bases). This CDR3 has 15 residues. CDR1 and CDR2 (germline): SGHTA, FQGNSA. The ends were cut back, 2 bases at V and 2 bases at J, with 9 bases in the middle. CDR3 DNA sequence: TGTGCCAGCAGCTTAAGGCGGGGAAACACCGGGGAGCTGTTTTTT. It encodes CASSLRRGNTGELFF.

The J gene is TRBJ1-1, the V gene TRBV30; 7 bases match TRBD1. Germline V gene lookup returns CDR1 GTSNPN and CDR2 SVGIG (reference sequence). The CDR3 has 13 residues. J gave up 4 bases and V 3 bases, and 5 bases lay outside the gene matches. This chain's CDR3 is CAWRQGLGTEAFF. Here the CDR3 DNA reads TGTGCCTGGAGACAGGGGTTGGGCACTGAAGCTTTCTTT.

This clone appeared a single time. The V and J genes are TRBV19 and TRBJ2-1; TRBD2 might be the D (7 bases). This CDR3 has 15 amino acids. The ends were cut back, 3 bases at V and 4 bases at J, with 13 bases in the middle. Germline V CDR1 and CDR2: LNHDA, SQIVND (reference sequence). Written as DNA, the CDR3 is TGTGCCAGTAGTATTGGGGGGGGCCTATACAATGAGCAGTTCTTC. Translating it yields CASSIGGGLYNEQFF. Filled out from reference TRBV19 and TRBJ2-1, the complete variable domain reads DGGITQSPKYLFRKEGQNVTLSCEQNLNHDAMYWYRQDPGQGLRLIYYSQIVNDFQKGDIAEGYSVSREKKESFPLTVTSAQKNPTAFYLCASSIGGGLYNEQFFGPGTRLTVL.

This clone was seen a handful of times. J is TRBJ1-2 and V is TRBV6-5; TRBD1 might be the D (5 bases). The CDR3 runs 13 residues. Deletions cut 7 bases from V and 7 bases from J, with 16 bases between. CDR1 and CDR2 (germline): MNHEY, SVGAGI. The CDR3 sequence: CASIKGRAAGYTF. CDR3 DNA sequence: TGTGCCAGCATTAAGGGGAGGGCAGCTGGCTACACCTTC.

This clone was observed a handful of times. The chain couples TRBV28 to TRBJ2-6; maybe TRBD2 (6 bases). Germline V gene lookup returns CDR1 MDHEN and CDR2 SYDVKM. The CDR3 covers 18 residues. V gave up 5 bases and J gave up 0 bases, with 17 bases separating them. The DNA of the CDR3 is TGTGCCAGCAGTCTACCGGAGGGGTTAAACTCTGGGGCCAACGTCCTGACTTTC. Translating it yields CASSLPEGLNSGANVLTF.

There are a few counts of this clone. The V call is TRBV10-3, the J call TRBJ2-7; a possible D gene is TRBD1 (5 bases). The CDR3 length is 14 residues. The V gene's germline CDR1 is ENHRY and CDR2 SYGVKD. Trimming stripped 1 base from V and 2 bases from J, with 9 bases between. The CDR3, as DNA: TGTGCCATCAGTGAGTGGGGCAGCCCCTACGAGCAGTACTTC. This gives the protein CAISEWGSPYEQYF.